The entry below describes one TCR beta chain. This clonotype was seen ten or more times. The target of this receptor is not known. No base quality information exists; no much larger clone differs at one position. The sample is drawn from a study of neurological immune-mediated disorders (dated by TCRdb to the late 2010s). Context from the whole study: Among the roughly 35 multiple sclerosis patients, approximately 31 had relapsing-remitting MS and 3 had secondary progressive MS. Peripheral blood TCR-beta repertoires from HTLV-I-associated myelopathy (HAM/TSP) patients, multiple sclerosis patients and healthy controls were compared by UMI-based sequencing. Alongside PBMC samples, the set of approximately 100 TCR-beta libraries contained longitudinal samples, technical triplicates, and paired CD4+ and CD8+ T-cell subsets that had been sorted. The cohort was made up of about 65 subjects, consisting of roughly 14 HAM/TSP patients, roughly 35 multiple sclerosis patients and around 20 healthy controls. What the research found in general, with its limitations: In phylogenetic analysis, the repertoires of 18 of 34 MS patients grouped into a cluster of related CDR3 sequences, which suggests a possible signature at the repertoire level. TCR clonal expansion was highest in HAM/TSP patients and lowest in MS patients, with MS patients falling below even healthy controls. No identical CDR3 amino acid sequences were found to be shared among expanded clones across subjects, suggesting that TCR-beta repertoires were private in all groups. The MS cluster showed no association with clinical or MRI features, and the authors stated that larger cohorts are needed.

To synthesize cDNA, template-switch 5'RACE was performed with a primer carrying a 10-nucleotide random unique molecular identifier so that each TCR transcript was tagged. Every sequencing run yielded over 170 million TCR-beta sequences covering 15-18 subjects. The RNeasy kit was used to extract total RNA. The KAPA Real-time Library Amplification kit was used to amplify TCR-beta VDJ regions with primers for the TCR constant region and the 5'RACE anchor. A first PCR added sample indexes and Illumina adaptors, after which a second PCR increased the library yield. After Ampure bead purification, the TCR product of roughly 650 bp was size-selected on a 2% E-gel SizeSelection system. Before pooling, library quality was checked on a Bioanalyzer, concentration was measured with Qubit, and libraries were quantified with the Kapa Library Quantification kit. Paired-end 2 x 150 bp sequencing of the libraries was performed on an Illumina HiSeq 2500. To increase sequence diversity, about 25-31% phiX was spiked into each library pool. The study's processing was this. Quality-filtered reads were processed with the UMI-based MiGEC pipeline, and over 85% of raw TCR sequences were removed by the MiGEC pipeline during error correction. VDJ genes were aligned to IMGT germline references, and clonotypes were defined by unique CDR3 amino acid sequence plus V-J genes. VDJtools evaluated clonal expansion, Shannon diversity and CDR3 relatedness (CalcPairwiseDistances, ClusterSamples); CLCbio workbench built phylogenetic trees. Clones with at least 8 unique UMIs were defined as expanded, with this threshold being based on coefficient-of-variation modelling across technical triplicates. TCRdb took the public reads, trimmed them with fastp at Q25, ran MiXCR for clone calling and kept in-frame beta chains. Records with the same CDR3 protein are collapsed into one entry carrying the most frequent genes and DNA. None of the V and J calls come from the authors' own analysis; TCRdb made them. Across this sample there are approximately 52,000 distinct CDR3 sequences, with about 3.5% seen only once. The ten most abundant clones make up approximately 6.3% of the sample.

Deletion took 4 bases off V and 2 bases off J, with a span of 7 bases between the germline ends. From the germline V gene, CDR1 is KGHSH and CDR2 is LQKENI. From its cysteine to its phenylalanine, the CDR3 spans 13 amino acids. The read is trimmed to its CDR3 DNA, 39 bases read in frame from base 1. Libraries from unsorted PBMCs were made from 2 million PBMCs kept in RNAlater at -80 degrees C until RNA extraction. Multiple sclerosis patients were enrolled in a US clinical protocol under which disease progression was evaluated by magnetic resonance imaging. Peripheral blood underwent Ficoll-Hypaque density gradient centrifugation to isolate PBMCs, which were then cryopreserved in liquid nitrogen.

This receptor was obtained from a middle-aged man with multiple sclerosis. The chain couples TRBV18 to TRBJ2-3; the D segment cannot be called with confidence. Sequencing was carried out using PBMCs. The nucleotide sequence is TGTGCCAGCTCACAGGCCTCCACAGATACGCAGTATTTT. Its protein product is CASSQASTDTQYF.